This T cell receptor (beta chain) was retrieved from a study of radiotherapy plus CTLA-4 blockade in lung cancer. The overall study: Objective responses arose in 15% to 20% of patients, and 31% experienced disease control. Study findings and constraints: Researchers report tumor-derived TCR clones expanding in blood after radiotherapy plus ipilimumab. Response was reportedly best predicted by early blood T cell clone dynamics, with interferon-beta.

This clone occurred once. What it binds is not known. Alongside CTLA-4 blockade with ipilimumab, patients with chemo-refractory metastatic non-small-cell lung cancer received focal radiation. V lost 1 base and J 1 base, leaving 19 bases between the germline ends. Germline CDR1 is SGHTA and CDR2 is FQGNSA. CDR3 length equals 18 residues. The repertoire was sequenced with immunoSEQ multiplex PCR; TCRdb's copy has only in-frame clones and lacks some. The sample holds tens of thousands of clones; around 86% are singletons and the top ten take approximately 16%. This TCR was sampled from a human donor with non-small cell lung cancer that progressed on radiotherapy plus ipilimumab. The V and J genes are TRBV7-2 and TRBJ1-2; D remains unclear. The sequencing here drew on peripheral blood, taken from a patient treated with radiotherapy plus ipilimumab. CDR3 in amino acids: CASSLGVTQLSVNYGYTF. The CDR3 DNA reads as TGTGCCAGCAGCTTAGGAGTCACACAGTTGTCTGTTAACTATGGCTACACCTTC.